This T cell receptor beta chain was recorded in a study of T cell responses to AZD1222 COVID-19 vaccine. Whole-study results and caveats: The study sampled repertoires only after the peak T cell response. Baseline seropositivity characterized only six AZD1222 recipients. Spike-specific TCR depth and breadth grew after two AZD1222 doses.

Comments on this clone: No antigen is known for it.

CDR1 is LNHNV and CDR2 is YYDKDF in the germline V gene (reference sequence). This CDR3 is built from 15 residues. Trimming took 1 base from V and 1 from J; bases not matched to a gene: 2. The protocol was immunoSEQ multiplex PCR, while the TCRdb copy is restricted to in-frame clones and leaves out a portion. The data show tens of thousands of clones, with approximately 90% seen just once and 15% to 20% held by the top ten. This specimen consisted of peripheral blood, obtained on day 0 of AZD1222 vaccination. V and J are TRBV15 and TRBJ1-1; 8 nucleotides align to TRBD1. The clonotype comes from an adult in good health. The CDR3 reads CATSRGGTGNTEAFF. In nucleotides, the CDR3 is TGTGCCACCAGCAGAGGGGGGACAGGGAACACTGAAGCTTTCTTT.